One and the same sample provided the 8 T cell receptor beta chains below, sequenced in a study of preoperative IRX-2 immunotherapy in early breast cancer. Treatment in this sample: preoperative locoregional IRX-2 cytokine immunotherapy. The data were produced by immunoSEQ multiplex PCR, yet TCRdb's version contains in-frame clones alone and is incomplete. The table records around 62,000 clones, 94% of them present only once. This sample was obtained from a patient treated with IRX-2 immunotherapy. These TCRs come from a human donor with breast cancer.

V usage is TRBV5-1 and J usage is TRBJ2-3, with D perhaps TRBD1 (7 bases). The CDR3 totals 16 residues. V was trimmed by 0 bases and J by 6 bases, leaving 17 bases between them. Looked up from germline, CDR1 is SGHRS and CDR2 is YFSETQ. The CDR3 sequence: CASSLEGGRGLDTQYF. The CDR3 coding sequence is TGCGCCAGCAGCTTGGAAGGGGGCCGGGGGTTGGATACGCAGTATTTT.

The rearrangement links TRBV18 to TRBJ1-3, with D maybe TRBD1 (5 bases). The germline CDR1 and CDR2 sequences are KGHSH and LQKENI. With 2 bases removed from V and 0 bases from J, the gap between germline ends came to 11 bases. This CDR3 is built from 16 residues. The CDR3 DNA reads TGTGCCAGCTCACCAACGGGACCGTCCTCTGGAAACACCATATATTTT. Translation gives CASSPTGPSSGNTIYF.

The rearrangement uses TRBV19 and TRBJ2-6; D is undetermined. CDR3 size: 15 residues. Germline values: CDR1 LNHDA, CDR2 SQIVND (reference sequence). V shed 5 bases and J shed 1 base, with 9 bases lying between them. CDR3 nucleotides: TGTGCCAGTAGTCCCCCTTATTCTGGGGCCAACGTCCTGACTTTC. Its translation is CASSPPYSGANVLTF.

The rearrangement joins TRBV29-1 to TRBJ2-7; D remains ambiguous. The V end was cut by 6 bases, the J end by 3 bases, with 21 bases between. From germline, CDR1 is SQVTM and CDR2 ANQGSEA. The CDR3 extends over 15 amino acids. CDR3: CSVTFEGYRFYEQYF. CDR3 bases: TGCAGCGTGACGTTTGAAGGATACAGATTCTACGAGCAGTACTTC.

The chain joins TRBV29-1 to TRBJ1-1; D not certain. V was clipped by 2 bases and J by 4 bases, with 11 bases between them. This CDR3 is built from 13 residues. CDR1 and CDR2 (germline): SQVTM, ANQGSEA. The CDR3 coding sequence is TGCAGCGTTGAAAGTAGGGTGGGCACTGAAGCTTTCTTT. Amino acid sequence: CSVESRVGTEAFF.

The chain combines TRBV7-9 with TRBJ2-5; a weak D match, TRBD2 (6 bases). The CDR3 is 17 amino acids. The V gene lost 6 bases and the J gene lost 4 bases, with 24 bases spanning the gap. Germline lookup yields CDR1 SEHNR and CDR2 FQNEAQ (reference sequence). CDR3 residues: CASRRPPRGASGETQYF. DNA of the CDR3: TGTGCCAGCAGACGACCTCCCCGCGGGGCCTCAGGAGAGACCCAGTACTTC.

The rearrangement uses TRBV7-8 and TRBJ2-5; D is perhaps TRBD2 (6 bases). V was cut by 4 bases and J by 0 bases, with 12 bases left in between. The CDR3 length is 15 residues. CDR1 is SGHVS and CDR2 is FQNEAQ in the germline V gene. The CDR3 loop is CASSSGPGDQETQYF. CDR3 bases: TGTGCCAGCAGCTCCGGGCCGGGGGACCAAGAGACCCAGTACTTC.

This chain links TRBV28 with TRBJ1-2; 7 positions agree with TRBD1. The J segment lost 4 bases and the V segment lost 5 bases, leaving 7 bases of the junction unmatched. Germline V gives CDR1 MDHEN, CDR2 SYDVKM. CDR3 length equals 14 residues. The CDR3 spells CASSEQGPIYGYTF. CDR3 DNA: TGTGCCAGCAGTGAACAGGGGCCAATCTATGGCTACACCTTC.